These 17 T cell receptor beta chains were sequenced from one sample in a study of identifying expanded T cells in peripheral blood. TCRdb keeps only in-frame clones here, not all; method: immunoSEQ multiplex PCR. The table lists about 120,000 clones, roughly 80% of them singletons. Sequenced sample: blood. The receptors stem from a person aged 18 to 69 in good health.

The chain combines TRBV27 with TRBJ2-2, with D possibly being TRBD1 (6 bases). Germline values: CDR1 MNHEY, CDR2 SMNVEV (reference sequence). The CDR3 totals 15 residues. V lost 3 bases and J lost 4, with 12 bases in between. The CDR3 protein is CASSFTGWFTGELFF. For the CDR3, the DNA is TGTGCCAGCAGTTTTACAGGGTGGTTCACCGGGGAGCTGTTTTTT.

The chain employs TRBV5-1 and TRBJ1-6; possible D gene TRBD1, 6 bases. CDR1 and CDR2 from the germline V gene are SGHRS and YFSETQ. CDR3 length: 15 amino acids. V was cut by 6 bases and J by 7 bases, with 17 bases left in between. CDR3 in amino acids: CASTQRQGGNSPLHF. The CDR3 nucleotides are TGCGCCAGCACCCAACGGCAAGGGGGGAATTCACCCCTCCACTTT.

The V call is TRBV5-1, the J call TRBJ2-7, with 7 bases identical to TRBD1. V lost 4 bases, J lost 4 bases, and 11 bases stayed unmatched. Germline lookup yields CDR1 SGHRS and CDR2 YFSETQ. The CDR3 totals 15 residues. Here the CDR3 DNA reads TGCGCCAGCAGCGTCACGCCGGGACAGCCGTACGAGCAGTACTTC. The encoded protein is CASSVTPGQPYEQYF.

The V gene is TRBV11-3, the J gene TRBJ1-1, with D perhaps TRBD1 (6 bases). The germline V and J ends were trimmed by 7 bases and 5 bases, with 17 bases remaining between them. Germline assignment: CDR1 SGHNT and CDR2 YENEEA. There are 14 residues in the CDR3. In nucleotides, the CDR3 is TGTGCCAGCACCGAAGTAGGGGGTAGGACTGAAGCTTTCTTT. Residues: CASTEVGGRTEAFF. Supplemented by reference TRBV11-3 and TRBJ1-1, the full variable domain reads EAGVVQSPRYKIIEKKQPVAFWCNPISGHNTLYWYLQNLGQGPELLIRYENEEAVDDSQLPKDRFSAERLKGVDSTLKIQPAELGDSAVYLCASTEVGGRTEAFFGQGTRLTVV.

This chain joins TRBV18 and TRBJ1-2, with D possibly being TRBD1 (5 bases). CDR3 length: 13 amino acids. The ends were cut back, 6 bases at V and 4 bases at J, with 12 bases in the middle. Germline V gene lookup returns CDR1 KGHSH and CDR2 LQKENI. The CDR3 spells CASSLDRAYGYTF. The CDR3 region has the DNA TGTGCCAGCTCTCTCGACAGAGCCTATGGCTACACCTTC.

This clone was detected once. The genes are TRBV7-6 and TRBJ2-5; maybe TRBD1 (6 bases). Trimming removed 0 bases at V and 5 bases at J, with 13 bases between. CDR1 and CDR2 (germline): SGHVS, FNYEAQ. The CDR3 runs to 15 residues. CDR3 loop: CASSLAHRARETQYF. The CDR3 DNA is TGTGCCAGCAGCTTAGCGCACAGGGCCCGCGAGACCCAGTACTTC.

DNA of the CDR3: TGCGCCAGCAGTGTAGGACCCGTAAAGGACAATGAGCAGTTCTTC. Protein product: CASSVGPVKDNEQFF. The chain carries TRBV10-1 and TRBJ2-1; unclear D gene. The CDR3 sequence is 15 residues long. Trimming took 4 bases from V and 5 from J, leaving 15 bases between them. In germline, CDR1 is WNHNN, CDR2 SYGVQD (reference sequence).

This clone has only a few counts. This rearrangement joins TRBV5-4 to TRBJ1-4; 9 positions match TRBD1. CDR1 is SGHNT, CDR2 YYREEE, per germline (reference sequence). Trimming at V came to 4 bases and at J to 7 bases, leaving 5 bases not matched to a gene. This CDR3 comprises 14 residues. For the CDR3, the DNA is TGTGCCAGCAGCCAACAGGGGGCAAGTGAAAAACTGTTTTTT. It codes for CASSQQGASEKLFF.

In its sample, this clone was seen once. The chain couples TRBV18 to TRBJ2-2; 8 bases agree with TRBD2. There are 15 residues in the CDR3. V lost 4 bases to trimming and J lost 4 bases; unmatched junction nucleotides: 5. From germline, CDR1 is KGHSH and CDR2 LQKENI. CDR3 nucleotide sequence: TGTGCCAGCTCACTTCAGCGGGGGCCCACCGGGGAGCTGTTTTTT. It yields the protein CASSLQRGPTGELFF.

The V call is TRBV2, the J call TRBJ1-2; D call uncertain. The ends were cut back, 6 bases at V and 1 base at J, with 6 bases in the middle. The CDR3 sequence is 12 residues long. Germline CDR1 is SNHLY and CDR2 is FYNNEI. The CDR3 region has the DNA TGTGCCAGCAGCCGGGTTAACTATGGCTACACCTTC. This translates into CASSRVNYGYTF.

This chain uses TRBV4-3 with TRBJ2-7; 9 bases map to TRBD1. This CDR3 is 15 amino acids long. Germline V CDR1 and CDR2: LGHNA, YSLEER. V dropped 1 base and J dropped 3; count of bases not matched to a gene: 4. CDR3 sequence (DNA): TGCGCCAGCAGCCAAGCCGGGACAGGGTTCTACGAGCAGTACTTC. Translation gives CASSQAGTGFYEQYF.

The chain uses TRBV7-2 and TRBJ1-2; no firm D call. The V and J ends lost 4 bases and 0 bases respectively, with 12 bases between them. From germline, CDR1 is SGHTA and CDR2 FQGNSA. The CDR3 sequence is 15 residues long. This CDR3 reads CASSWIRRTNYGYTF. DNA of the CDR3: TGTGCCAGCAGCTGGATCCGGAGAACTAACTATGGCTACACCTTC.

V gene TRBV15 combines with J gene TRBJ2-3, with 10 positions matching TRBD2. Germline loops: CDR1 LNHNV, CDR2 YYDKDF (reference sequence). The CDR3 is made up of 14 amino acids. V dropped 2 bases and J dropped 6; count of bases not matched to a gene: 2. CDR3 sequence (DNA): TGTGCCACCAGCAGATTAGCGGGGGGCGATACGCAGTATTTT. Its translation: CATSRLAGGDTQYF.

The chain carries TRBV11-3 and TRBJ2-3; D gene ambiguous. The CDR3 spans 15 residues. Per germline, CDR1 SGHNT and CDR2 YENEEA. The V and J ends lost 4 bases and 6 bases respectively, with 17 bases between them. The CDR3 DNA follows: TGTGCCAGCAGCTCATCAGCAGTGTCCGTGGATACGCAGTATTTT. Amino acid sequence: CASSSSAVSVDTQYF.

The chain joins TRBV6-5 to TRBJ2-1; no clear D gene. V was clipped by 5 bases and J by 0 bases, with 11 bases between them. CDR3 length equals 15 residues. CDR1 is MNHEY and CDR2 is SVGAGI in the germline V gene. CDR3 sequence: CASSITLGSYNEQFF. The CDR3 DNA reads TGTGCCAGCAGTATCACTCTGGGCTCCTACAATGAGCAGTTCTTC.

This chain uses TRBV9 with TRBJ2-5; D call uncertain. Germline V gene lookup returns CDR1 SGDLS and CDR2 YYNGEE. Between the trimmed V and J ends, which lost 4 bases and 1 base, there was a span of 8 bases. This CDR3 contains 13 residues. The CDR3 loop is CASSLDPQETQYF. As DNA, the CDR3 is TGTGCCAGCAGCCTAGACCCCCAAGAGACCCAGTACTTC.

The genes are TRBV18 and TRBJ1-1, with 8 bases identical to TRBD1. This CDR3 spans 17 amino acids. Germline V gene data show CDR1 as KGHSH and CDR2 as LQKENI. The V and J ends lost 4 bases and 3 bases, in that order; junction bases with no gene match: 13. CDR3 in amino acids: CASSLRSGTGGDTEAFF. CDR3 DNA sequence: TGTGCCAGCTCACTACGATCCGGGACAGGAGGGGACACTGAAGCTTTCTTT.